This record covers a single T cell receptor beta chain. Its matching antigen is unknown. Profiled with immunoSEQ multiplex PCR; TCRdb holds only in-frame clones, not every one. The sample shows around 1.9 million clones, just over 90% of them seen only once. Naive-designated CD8 cells lacked CD45RO, were positively enriched for CCR7, and omitted terminally differentiated effector memory CD45RA+ cells. The donor population consisted of healthy HIV-negative adults with no recent acute infections or vaccinations. This specimen comes from a study of shared clonotypes between healthy human individuals. Study background: Plates per donor: three CD4 naive, three CD4 memory, two CD8 naive, one CD8 memory. Findings and caveats of the study: The rarefaction results pointed to incomplete sorted-subset sequencing despite large depth.

The sequenced sample was naive CD8+ T cells from PBMCs. This TCR was sampled from a man aged 18 to 30 in good health. Some clones in this sample may be carry-over from other donors' samples.

The CDR3 spells CASGLRTGGEAFF. The DNA of the CDR3 is TGTGCTAGTGGTTTAAGAACAGGGGGTGAAGCTTTCTTT. The chain links TRBV12-5 to TRBJ1-1, with 8 bases that match TRBD1. V gave up 3 bases and J gave up 7 bases; unmatched junction bases: 4. The CDR3 is made up of 13 amino acids. The germline V gene has CDR1 LGHNT and CDR2 FRNRAP.